This record concerns one T cell receptor beta chain sequence. The antigen is not known. The sample originates from a study of T cells expressing NK-cell markers. Findings and caveats of the study: The share of CD8+ T cells held by dominant NKG2C+ clonotypes was about 1.0-7.5% in over 5 donors. For a handful of donors, these clonotypes were likewise the leading ones in the CD3+CD56-NKG2C+ fraction.

Reanalyzing the 5' RACE reads, TCRdb keeps one entry per CDR3 protein, without DNA. Its listing shows some 410,000 distinct CDR3 sequences. Sequenced material: blood T cells: a sorted CD56 or NKG2C T cell subset, CD4+ or CD8+ T cells, or bulk PBMC T cells (not recorded which). This receptor was identified in a woman aged 18 to 75 in good health.

CDR3 sequence: CSARAGGNNQPQHF. The J gene is TRBJ1-5, the V gene TRBV20-1; TCRdb reports TRBD1, a call that lacks DNA to check it against. Germline CDR1 is DFQATT and CDR2 is SNEGSKA (reference sequence). CDR3 length: 14 residues.